The source of this T cell receptor beta chain is a study of T cells of healthy individuals. TCRdb processed the 5' RACE reads anew with MiXCR; each CDR3 protein has one entry. The sample consists of about 96,000 distinct CDR3 sequences, around 17% of them appearing once. This clonotype was recorded many times. Trimming cost V 3 bases and J 0 bases, with 5 bases left between them. The CDR3 has 13 amino acids. Per germline, CDR1 KGHSH and CDR2 LQKENI. This sequence was found in a human donor in good health. This chain connects TRBV18 to TRBJ1-1; D uncertain. CDR3 sequence reads: CASSPGMNTEAFF. Here the CDR3 DNA reads TGTGCCAGCTCACCTGGGATGAACACTGAAGCTTTCTTT.